This entry features one T cell receptor beta chain sequence. Its antigen has not been determined. Per-base qualities were not stored, and no clone one base away is much larger. The data were taken from a study of shared clonotypes between healthy human individuals (dated by TCRdb to the early 2020s). For the study in its entirety: The cohort included three men and a couple of women between 18 and 49 years of age. Per donor, leukapheresis produced somewhere between about 0.94 and 9 billion PBMCs. For each donor, three plates each were used for CD4 naive and CD4 memory, two plates were used for CD8 naive, and one plate was used for CD8 memory. Blood TCR repertoires of several healthy adults were deeply sequenced to estimate repertoire size and the extent of clonotype sharing between individuals. To increase sequencing depth and limit assay-specific biases, TCR repertoire library preparation and sequencing were carried out by different laboratories using diverse techniques.

Using the deep immunoSEQ assay, multiplex PCR amplified TCR CDR3 regions from genomic DNA. Genomic DNA extracted from each cell subset was distributed evenly over all wells of several immunoSEQ 96-well plates, and each plate served as one replicate. For sorted subsets, each replicate PCR was loaded with 200 ng genomic DNA, equivalent to roughly 30,000 T cell genomes. Purified libraries were measured with a Qubit 3.0 fluorometer, size-checked on a Bioanalyzer 2100, and measured again with the KAPA Library Quantification kit. Every immunoSEQ 96-well plate was sequenced on a separate single-read 150-cycle Illumina NextSeq 550 flow cell. Regarding the original processing steps: Because the immunoSEQ output included only junctional sequences and no quality scores, the filtering could not be the same as the filtering used for full-length reads. Sequences were annotated with PyIR, a Python wrapper for IgBLAST v1.9, using IMGT germline references to assign V/J genes and CDR3. Reads were removed for weak V/J assignments (E-value above 1e-6), missing CDR3, stop codons, out-of-frame junctions, or ambiguous translated residues. A V3J clonotype was defined by an identical inferred V gene, J gene, and CDR3 amino acid sequence. Percentage overlap between repertoires was computed as shared unique clonotypes divided by the size of the smaller repertoire. Three approaches were used to assess repertoire richness: RTK rarefaction, the Chao1 estimator, and Recon v2.1 estimates of unobserved clonotypes. Generation probabilities for all TCRbeta clonotypes obtained by the gDNA method from four donors were computed using OLGA. Held by TCRdb, this immuneACCESS table contains in-frame sequences only and omits some clones. Under half of the omission traces to an unresolved V gene where checked; the cause of the rest is unknown. The V and J calls and clone size come from that table; D and trimming were worked out from the DNA. The sample yields about 2.3 million clones; around 92% were counted once. The biggest ten clones account for approximately 0.39% of the sample.

The donors were healthy, HIV-negative adults who had no recently reported acute infections or vaccinations. All donors were Caucasian adults living in Nashville, Tennessee, USA. Magnetic negative selection was used to enrich CD4+ T cells, after which naive cells were positively selected on CD45RA and the negative fraction became the memory subset. After blood collection by leukapheresis, PBMCs were isolated using Ficoll-Histopaque density gradient centrifugation and then cryopreserved in the vapor phase of liquid nitrogen. Analytical flow cytometry was used to check the purity and quantity of each magnetically sorted T cell population. Genomic DNA was isolated from every sorted fraction and measured by UV absorbance on a Nanodrop 2000c. Including cysteine and phenylalanine, the CDR3 has 16 amino acids. CDR3 DNA only is kept here, 48 bases in frame from base 1. Per the germline V gene, KGHSH is the CDR1 and LQKENI is the CDR2. The junction shows trimming of 4 bases on V and 2 bases on J, and the gene matches do not reach 7 bases of it.

Overall study outcomes, separate from this receptor: Sharing across a few donors was observed for about 5% of naive CD4, over 3% of naive CD8, about 2.3% of memory CD4, and around 0.44% of memory CD8 clonotypes. Rarefaction of sorted-subset datasets indicated incomplete sequencing despite the large sequencing depth. Pairwise subsampling led to the expectation that sequencing depth would affect the degree of clonotype sharing among donors. Because the study included only a small number of donors, the genetic and exposure-history diversity represented was limited. Estimated clonotype richness was generally larger for naive than for memory subsets. Compared with non-shared clonotypes, the clonotypes found in all four sorted-subset donors had higher generation probabilities. Sampling was limited to blood, and TCR repertoires in tissue likely differ from TCR repertoires in blood.

The chain was built from TRBV18 and TRBJ2-3; 9 bases in the middle match TRBD1. The TCR originated in a man between 18 and 35 years old in good health. Some clones in this sample may be carry-over from other donors' samples. The sequenced sample consisted of naive CD4+ T cells from PBMCs. The cell subset or site label here, explained by the study, means: CD45RA+ positively selected. The sequenced DNA: TGTGCCAGCTCACTGTACCGGGACAGGGACACAGATACGCAGTATTTT. Its product reads: CASSLYRDRDTDTQYF. With all but the CDR3 taken from the reference TRBV18 and TRBJ2-3 genes, the full variable domain is: NAGVMQNPRHLVRRRGQEARLRCSPMKGHSHVYWYRQLPEEGLKFMVYLQKENIIDESGMPKERFSAEFPKEGPSILRIQQVVRGDSAAYFCASSLYRDRDTDTQYFGPGTRLTVL.